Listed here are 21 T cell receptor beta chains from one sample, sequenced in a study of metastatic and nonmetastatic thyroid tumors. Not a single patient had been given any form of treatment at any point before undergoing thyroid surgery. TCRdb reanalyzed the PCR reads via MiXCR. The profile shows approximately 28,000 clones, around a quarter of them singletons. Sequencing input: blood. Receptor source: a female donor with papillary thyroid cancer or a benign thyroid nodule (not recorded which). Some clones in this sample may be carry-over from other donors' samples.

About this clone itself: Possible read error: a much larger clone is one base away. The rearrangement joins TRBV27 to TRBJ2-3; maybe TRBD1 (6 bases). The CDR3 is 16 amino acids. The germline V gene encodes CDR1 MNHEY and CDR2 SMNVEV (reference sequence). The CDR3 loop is CASSLRGWEPTDTQSF. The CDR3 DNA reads TGTGCCAGCAGTTTAAGGGGGTGGGAACCCACAGATACGCAGTCTTTT.

CDR3 sequence: CASSPQGGSYEQYF. The CDR3, as DNA: TGTGCCAGCAGCCCACAAGGGGGTTCCTACGAGCAGTACTTC. The chain joins TRBV7-3 to TRBJ2-7; TRBD1 is a possible D gene (6 bases). CDR3 length: 14 residues. The germline V gene has CDR1 SGHTA and CDR2 FQGTGA. The V end lost 5 bases, the J end lost 1 base, and 12 bases lay between the germline ends.

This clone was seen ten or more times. CDR3 DNA: TGCAGCGTTGTTGGGGGGGGGAGCTTCTTGGGTACGCAGTATTTT. Amino acid sequence: CSVVGGGSFLGTQYF. V is TRBV29-1 and J is TRBJ2-3, with TRBD2 matching over 7 bases. Germline-derived CDR1 and CDR2 are SQVTM and ANQGSEA. V was pared by 4 bases and J by 8 bases, with 15 bases of the junction left unmatched. The CDR3 covers 15 residues.

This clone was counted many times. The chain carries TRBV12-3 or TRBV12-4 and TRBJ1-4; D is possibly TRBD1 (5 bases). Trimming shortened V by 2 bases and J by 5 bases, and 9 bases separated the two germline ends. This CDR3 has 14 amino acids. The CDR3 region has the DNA TGTGCCAGCAGTTTAAGACAGCTGAATGAAAAACTGTTTTTT. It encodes CASSLRQLNEKLFF.

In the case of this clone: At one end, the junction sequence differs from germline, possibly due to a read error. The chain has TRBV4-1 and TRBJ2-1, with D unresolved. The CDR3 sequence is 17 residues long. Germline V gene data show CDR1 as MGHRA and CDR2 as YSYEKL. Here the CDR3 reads CASSQDTASVSHNEQFF. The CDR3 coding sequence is TGCGCCAGCAGCCAAGATACGGCTAGTGTCTCCCACAATGAGCAGTTCTTC.

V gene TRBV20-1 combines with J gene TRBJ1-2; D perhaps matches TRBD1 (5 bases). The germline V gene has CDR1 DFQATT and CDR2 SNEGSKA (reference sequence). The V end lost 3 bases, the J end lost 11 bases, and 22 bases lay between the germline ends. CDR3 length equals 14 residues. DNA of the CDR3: TGCAGTGCTAGGGGGGAAGGGCCGTCAAGTGGATACACCTTC. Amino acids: CSARGEGPSSGYTF.

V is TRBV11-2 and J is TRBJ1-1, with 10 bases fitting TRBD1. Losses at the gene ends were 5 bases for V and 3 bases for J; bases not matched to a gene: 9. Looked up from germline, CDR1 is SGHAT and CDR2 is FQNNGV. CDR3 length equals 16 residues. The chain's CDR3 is CASSPGTGVGYTEAFF. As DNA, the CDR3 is TGTGCCAGCAGCCCCGGGACAGGGGTCGGCTACACTGAAGCTTTCTTT.

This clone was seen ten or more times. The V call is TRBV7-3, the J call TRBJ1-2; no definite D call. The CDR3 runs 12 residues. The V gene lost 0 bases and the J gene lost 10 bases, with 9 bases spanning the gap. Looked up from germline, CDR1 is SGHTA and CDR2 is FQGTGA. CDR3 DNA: TGTGCCAGCAGCTTAACGCCTGGCAACTACACCTTC. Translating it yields CASSLTPGNYTF.

The CDR3 bases are TGTGCCAGCAGTTACGGCGGCAACTATGGCTACACCTTC. It specifies CASSYGGNYGYTF. The rearrangement joins TRBV6-6 to TRBJ1-2; D not certain. With 2 bases removed from V and 2 bases from J, the gap between germline ends came to 6 bases. This CDR3 region has 13 residues. Per the germline V gene, CDR1 is MNHNY and CDR2 is SVGAGI (reference sequence).

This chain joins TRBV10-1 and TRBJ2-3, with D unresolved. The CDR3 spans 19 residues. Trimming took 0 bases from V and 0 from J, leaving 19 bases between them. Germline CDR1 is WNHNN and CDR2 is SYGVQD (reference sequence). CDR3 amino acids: CASSESKGRRRFSTDTQYF. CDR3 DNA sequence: TGCGCCAGCAGTGAGTCTAAAGGCCGGCGCAGGTTCAGCACAGATACGCAGTATTTT.

The CDR3 sequence is CASSGQGAFF. Written as DNA, the CDR3 is TGTGCCAGCAGTGGTCAGGGAGCTTTCTTT. The V gene is TRBV12-3 or TRBV12-4, the J gene TRBJ1-1; D might be TRBD1 (5 bases). Trimming stripped 5 bases from V and 10 bases from J, with 8 bases between. The CDR3 has 10 residues.

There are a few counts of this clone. CDR3 loop: CASSTGTGSAPLHF. The CDR3 DNA reads as TGTGCCAGCAGTACCGGGACAGGGAGTGCACCCCTCCACTTT. The chain couples TRBV2 to TRBJ1-6, with 9 bases lining up with TRBD1. This CDR3 has 14 residues. The ends lost 5 bases at V and 11 bases at J; junction bases unmatched: 7. The germline CDR1 and CDR2 sequences are SNHLY and FYNNEI.

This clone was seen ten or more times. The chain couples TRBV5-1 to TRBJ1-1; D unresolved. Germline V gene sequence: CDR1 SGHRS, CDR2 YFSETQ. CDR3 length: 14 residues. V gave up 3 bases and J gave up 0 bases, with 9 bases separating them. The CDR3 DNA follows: TGCGCCAGCAGCTCCCGGGGTCTGAACACTGAAGCTTTCTTT. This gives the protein CASSSRGLNTEAFF.

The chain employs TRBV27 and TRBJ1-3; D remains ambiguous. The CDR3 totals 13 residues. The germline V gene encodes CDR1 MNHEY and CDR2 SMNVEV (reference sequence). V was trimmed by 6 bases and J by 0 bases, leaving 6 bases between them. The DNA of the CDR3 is TGTGCCAGCAGACCCAGCTCTGGAAACACCATATATTTT. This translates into CASRPSSGNTIYF.

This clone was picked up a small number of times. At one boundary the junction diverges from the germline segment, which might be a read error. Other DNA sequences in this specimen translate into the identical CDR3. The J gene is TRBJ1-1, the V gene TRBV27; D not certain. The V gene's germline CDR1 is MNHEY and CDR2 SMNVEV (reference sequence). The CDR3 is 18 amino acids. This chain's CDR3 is CASSSSYRLGRMNTEAFF. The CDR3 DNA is TGCGCCAGCAGTTCCTCCTACCGACTCGGTAGGATGAACACTGAAGCTTTCTTT.

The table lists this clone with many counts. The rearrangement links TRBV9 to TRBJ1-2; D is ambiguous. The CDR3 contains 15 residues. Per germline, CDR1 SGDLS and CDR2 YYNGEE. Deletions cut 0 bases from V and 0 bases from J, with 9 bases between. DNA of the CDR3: TGTGCCAGCAGCGTAGATCCAACCCCTAACTATGGCTACACCTTC. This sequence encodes CASSVDPTPNYGYTF.

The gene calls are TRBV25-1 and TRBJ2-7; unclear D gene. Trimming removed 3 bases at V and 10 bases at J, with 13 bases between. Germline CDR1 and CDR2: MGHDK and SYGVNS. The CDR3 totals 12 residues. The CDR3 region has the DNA TGTGCCAGCAGTGACTACCGTCTCAATCAGTACTTC. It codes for CASSDYRLNQYF.

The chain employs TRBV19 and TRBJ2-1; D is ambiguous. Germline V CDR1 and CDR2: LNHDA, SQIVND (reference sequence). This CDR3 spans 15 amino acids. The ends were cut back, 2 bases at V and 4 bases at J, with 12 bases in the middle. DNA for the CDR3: TGTGCCAGTAGTATAACTGTGGACGGTTACAATGAGCAGTTCTTC. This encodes CASSITVDGYNEQFF. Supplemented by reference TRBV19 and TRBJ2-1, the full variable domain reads DGGITQSPKYLFRKEGQNVTLSCEQNLNHDAMYWYRQDPGQGLRLIYYSQIVNDFQKGDIAEGYSVSREKKESFPLTVTSAQKNPTAFYLCASSITVDGYNEQFFGPGTRLTVL.

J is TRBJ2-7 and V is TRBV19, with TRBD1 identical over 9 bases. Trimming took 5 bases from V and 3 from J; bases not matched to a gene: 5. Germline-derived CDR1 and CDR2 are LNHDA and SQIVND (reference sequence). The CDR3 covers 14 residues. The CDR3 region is CASSPGQGLYEQYF. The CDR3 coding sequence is TGTGCCAGTAGTCCGGGACAGGGCCTCTACGAGCAGTACTTC.

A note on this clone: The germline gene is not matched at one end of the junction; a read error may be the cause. The CDR3 is CAISQGGGAYRAVYEQYF. CDR3 sequence (DNA): TGTGCCATCAGCCAAGGGGGAGGAGCCTATCGTGCAGTTTACGAGCAGTACTTC. This chain connects TRBV14 to TRBJ2-7; D tentatively reads TRBD1 or TRBD2 (6 bases each). The germline V gene has CDR1 SGHDN and CDR2 FVKESK. The CDR3 spans 18 residues.

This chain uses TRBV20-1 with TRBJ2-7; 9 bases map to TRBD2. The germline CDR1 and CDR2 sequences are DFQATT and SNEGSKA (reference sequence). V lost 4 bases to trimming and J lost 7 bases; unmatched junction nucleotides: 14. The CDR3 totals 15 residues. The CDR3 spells CSANPGLARGGEQYF. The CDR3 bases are TGCAGTGCTAACCCGGGACTAGCAAGAGGCGGTGAGCAGTACTTC.